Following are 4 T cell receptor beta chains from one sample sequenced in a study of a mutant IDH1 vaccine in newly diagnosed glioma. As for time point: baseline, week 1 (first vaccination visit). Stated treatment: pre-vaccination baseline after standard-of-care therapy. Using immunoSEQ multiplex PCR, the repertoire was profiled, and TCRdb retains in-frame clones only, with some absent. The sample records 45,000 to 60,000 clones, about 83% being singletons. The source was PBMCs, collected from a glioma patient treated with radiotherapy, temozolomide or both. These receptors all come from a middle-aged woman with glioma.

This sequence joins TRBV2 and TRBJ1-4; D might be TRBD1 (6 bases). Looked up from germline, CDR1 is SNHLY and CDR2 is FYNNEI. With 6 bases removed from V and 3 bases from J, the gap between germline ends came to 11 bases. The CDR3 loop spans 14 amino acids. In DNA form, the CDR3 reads TGTGCCAGCAGCTCTAGGGGGGCTAATGAAAAACTGTTTTTT. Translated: CASSSRGANEKLFF.

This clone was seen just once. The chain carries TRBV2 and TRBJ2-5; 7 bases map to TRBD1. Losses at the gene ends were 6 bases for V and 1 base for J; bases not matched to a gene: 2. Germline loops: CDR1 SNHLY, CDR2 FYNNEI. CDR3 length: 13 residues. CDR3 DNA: TGTGCCAGCAGGGGGGACAGCCAAGAGACCCAGTACTTC. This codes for CASRGDSQETQYF.

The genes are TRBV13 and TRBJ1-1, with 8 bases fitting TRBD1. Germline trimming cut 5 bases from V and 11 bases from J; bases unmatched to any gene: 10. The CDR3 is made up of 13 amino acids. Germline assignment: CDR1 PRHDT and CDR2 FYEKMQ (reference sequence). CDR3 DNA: TGTGCCAGCAGCGGTGGACAGGGATTGAAGGCTTTCTTT. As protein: CASSGGQGLKAFF.

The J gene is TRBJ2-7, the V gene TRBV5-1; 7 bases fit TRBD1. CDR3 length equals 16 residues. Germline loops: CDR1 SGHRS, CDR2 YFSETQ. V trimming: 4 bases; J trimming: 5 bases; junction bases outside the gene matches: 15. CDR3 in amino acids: CASSQTRQGLKDEQYF. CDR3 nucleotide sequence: TGCGCCAGCAGCCAAACTCGACAGGGCCTCAAGGACGAGCAGTACTTC.